The clone carrying this T cell receptor (beta chain) was counted a few times. CDR1 DFQATT and CDR2 SNEGSKA come from the germline V gene (reference sequence). V gave up 5 bases and J gave up 0 bases; unmatched junction bases: 3. CDR3 size: 14 residues. Primed by a sample-barcoded 5' primer and a J-beta primer mix, a second PCR proceeded for about 6 to 11 cycles. TCRdb re-derived calls from the 5' RACE reads in MiXCR, one entry per CDR3 protein. The profile shows hundreds of thousands of distinct CDR3 sequences, 25% of them singletons. These data come from a study of blood T cells in healthy people across ages. These sequences were also reported in another study, on T cells of mothers and their children.

Sequencing used blood. The TCR was taken from a boy aged 10-17 years in good health. This chain uses TRBV20-1 with TRBJ2-4; 8 bases fit TRBD2. The DNA of the CDR3 is TGCAGTGCTGCTAGCGGGCTAGCCAAAAACATTCAGTACTTC. Protein: CSAASGLAKNIQYF.